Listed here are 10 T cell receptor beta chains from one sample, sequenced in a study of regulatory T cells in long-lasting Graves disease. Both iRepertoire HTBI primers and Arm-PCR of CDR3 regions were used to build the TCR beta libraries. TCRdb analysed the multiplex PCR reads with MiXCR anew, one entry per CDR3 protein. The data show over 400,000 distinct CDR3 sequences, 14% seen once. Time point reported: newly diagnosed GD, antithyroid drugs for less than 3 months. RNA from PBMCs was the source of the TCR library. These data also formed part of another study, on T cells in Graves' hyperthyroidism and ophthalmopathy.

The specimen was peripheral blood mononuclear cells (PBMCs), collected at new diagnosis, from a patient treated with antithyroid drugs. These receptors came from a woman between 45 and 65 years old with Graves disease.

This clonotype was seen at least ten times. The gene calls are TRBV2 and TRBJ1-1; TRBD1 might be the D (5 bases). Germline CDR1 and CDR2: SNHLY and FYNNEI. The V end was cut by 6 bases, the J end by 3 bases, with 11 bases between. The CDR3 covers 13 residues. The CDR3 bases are TGTGCCAGCAGAGAACCGGGACACACTGAAGCTTTCTTT. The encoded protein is CASREPGHTEAFF.

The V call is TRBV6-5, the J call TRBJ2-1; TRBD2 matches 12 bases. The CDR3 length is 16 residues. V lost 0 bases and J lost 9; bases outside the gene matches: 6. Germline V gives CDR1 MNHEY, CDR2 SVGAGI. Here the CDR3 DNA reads TGTGCCAGCAGTTACTCGTCTAGCGGGAGGGCCGGTGAGCAGTTCTTC. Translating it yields CASSYSSSGRAGEQFF.

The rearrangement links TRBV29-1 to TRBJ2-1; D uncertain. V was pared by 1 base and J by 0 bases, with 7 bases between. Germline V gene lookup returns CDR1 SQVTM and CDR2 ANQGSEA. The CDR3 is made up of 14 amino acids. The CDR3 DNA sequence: TGCAGCGTTGAAGTGAGATCCTCCTACAATGAGCAGTTCTTC. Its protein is CSVEVRSSYNEQFF.

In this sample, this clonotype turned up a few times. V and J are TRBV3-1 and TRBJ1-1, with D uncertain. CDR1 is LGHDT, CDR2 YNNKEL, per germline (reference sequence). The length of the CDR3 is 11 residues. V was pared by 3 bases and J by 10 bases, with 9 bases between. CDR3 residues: CASSQGQVAFF. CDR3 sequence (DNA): TGTGCCAGCAGCCAGGGTCAAGTAGCTTTCTTT.

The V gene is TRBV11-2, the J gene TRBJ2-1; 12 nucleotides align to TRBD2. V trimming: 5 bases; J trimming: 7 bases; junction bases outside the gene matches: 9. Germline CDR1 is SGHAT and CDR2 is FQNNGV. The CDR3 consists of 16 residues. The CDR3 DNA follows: TGTGCCAGCAGCCCCTATACTAGCGGGAGGCCGAATGAGCAGTTCTTC. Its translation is CASSPYTSGRPNEQFF.

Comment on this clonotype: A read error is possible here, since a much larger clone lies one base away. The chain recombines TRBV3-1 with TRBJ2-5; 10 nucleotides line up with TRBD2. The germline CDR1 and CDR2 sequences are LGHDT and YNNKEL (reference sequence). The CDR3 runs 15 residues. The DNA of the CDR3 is TGTGCCAGCGGCCAAGGAGGACTAGCGGAAGAGACCCAGTACTTC. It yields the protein CASGQGGLAEETQYF.

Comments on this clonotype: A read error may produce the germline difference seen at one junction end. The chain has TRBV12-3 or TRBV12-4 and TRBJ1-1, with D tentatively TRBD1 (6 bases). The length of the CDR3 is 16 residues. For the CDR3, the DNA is TGTGTCAGCAGCTTTCGGCGTGTGGGGGCTGGCACTGAAGCTTTCTTT. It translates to CVSSFRRVGAGTEAFF.

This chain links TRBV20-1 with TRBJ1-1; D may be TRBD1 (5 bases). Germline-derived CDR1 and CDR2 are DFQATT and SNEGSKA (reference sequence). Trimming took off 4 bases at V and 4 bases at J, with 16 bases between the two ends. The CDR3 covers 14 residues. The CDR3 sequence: CSATFRGDITEAFF. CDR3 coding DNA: TGCAGTGCTACTTTCCGAGGGGATATCACTGAAGCTTTCTTT.

For the CDR3, the DNA is TGTGCCAGTACCCAGGGAGAGGGGCGACCCGACTATGGCTACACCTTC. It codes for CASTQGEGRPDYGYTF. The J gene is TRBJ1-2, the V gene TRBV19; D might be TRBD1 (5 bases). This CDR3 region has 16 residues. Germline-derived CDR1 and CDR2 are LNHDA and SQIVND (reference sequence). Trimming pared 7 bases from V and 3 bases from J, leaving 21 bases between.

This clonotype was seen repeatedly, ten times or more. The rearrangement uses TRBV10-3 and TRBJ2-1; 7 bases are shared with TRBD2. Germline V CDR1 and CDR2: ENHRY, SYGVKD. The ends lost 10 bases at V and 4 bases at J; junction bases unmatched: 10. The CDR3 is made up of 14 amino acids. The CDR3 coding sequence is TGTGCCACTACAAAGCGGGAAGGTTACAATGAGCAGTTCTTC. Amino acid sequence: CATTKREGYNEQFF.